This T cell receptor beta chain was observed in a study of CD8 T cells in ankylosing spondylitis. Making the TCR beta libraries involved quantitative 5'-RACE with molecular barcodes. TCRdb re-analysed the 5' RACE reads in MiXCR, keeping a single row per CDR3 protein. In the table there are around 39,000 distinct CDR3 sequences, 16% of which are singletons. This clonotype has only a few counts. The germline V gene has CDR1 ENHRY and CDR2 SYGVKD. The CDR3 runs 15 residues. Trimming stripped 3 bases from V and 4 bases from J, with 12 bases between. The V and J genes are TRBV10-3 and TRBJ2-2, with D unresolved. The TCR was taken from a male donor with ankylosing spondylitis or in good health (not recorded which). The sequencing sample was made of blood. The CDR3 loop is CAISESSWATGELFF. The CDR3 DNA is TGTGCCATCAGTGAATCCAGTTGGGCCACCGGGGAGCTGTTTTTT.